This T cell receptor (beta chain) is drawn from a study of T cell repertoires in cytomegalovirus infection. TCRdb independently ran MiXCR on the reads; one entry per CDR3 protein. This table has fewer than 550,000 distinct CDR3 sequences, approximately 10% appearing once. Trimming took off 0 bases at V and 0 bases at J, with 25 bases between the two ends. This CDR3 has 21 residues. This clonotype was found a few times. The sample was PBMCs. The receptor was derived from a human donor in good health (CMV status not recorded). Some clones in this sample may be carry-over from other donors' samples. The rearrangement joins TRBV23-1 to TRBJ2-3; the D gene could be TRBD1 or TRBD2 (5 bases each). TRBV23-1 is an ORF, and what it does is uncertain. The chain's CDR3 is CASSQSGDRDQRSTSTDTQYF. CDR3 sequence (DNA): TGCGCCAGCAGTCAATCGGGGGACCGGGACCAGAGAAGCACAAGCACAGATACGCAGTATTTT.